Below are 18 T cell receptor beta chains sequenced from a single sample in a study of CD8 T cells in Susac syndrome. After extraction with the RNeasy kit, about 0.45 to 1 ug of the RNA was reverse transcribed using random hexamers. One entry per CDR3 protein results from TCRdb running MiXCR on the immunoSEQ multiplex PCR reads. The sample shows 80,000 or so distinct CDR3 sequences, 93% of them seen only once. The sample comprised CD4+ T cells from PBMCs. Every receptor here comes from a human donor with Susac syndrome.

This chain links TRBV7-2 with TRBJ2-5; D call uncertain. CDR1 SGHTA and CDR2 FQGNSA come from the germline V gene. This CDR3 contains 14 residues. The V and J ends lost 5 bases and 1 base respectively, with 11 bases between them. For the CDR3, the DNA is TGTGCCAGCAGCCTGACCGCCCTCCAAGAGACCCAGTACTTC. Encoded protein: CASSLTALQETQYF.

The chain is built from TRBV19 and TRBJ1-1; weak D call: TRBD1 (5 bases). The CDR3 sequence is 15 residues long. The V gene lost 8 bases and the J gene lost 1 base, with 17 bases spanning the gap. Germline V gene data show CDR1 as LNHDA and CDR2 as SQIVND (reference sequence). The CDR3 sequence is CASLSGWGPNTEAFF. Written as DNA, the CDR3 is TGTGCCAGTCTCTCGGGTTGGGGACCGAACACTGAAGCTTTCTTT.

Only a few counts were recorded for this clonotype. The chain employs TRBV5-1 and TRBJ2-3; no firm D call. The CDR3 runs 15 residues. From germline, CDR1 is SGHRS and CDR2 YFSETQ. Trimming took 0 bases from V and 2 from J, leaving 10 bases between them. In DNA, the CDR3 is TGCGCCAGCAGCTTGGGACCCAACCCCACAGATACGCAGTATTTT. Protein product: CASSLGPNPTDTQYF.

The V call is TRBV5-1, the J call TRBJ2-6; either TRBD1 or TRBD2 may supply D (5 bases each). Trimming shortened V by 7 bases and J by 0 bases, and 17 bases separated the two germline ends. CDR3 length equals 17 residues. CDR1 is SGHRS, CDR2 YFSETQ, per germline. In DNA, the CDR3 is TGCGCCAGCGCGATGGGGACGGAGAGCTCTGGGGCCAACGTCCTGACTTTC. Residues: CASAMGTESSGANVLTF.

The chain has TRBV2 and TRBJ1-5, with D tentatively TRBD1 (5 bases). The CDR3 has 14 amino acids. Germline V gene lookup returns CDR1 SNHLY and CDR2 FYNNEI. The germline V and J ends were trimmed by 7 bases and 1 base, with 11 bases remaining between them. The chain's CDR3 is CASNDWGSNQPQHF. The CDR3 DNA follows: TGTGCCAGCAATGATTGGGGGAGCAATCAGCCCCAGCATTTT.

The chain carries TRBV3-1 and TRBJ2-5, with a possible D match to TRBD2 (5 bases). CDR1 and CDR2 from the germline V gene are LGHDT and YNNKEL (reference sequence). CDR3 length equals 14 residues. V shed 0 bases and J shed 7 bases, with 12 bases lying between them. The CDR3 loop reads CASSQDPDRGTQYF. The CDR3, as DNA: TGTGCCAGCAGCCAAGATCCGGACCGGGGGACCCAGTACTTC.

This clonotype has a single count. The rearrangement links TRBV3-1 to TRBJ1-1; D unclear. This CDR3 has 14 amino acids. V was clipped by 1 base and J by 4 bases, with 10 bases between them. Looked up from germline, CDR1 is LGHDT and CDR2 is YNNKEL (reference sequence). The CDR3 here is CASSQGPWGTEAFF. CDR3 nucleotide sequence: TGTGCCAGCAGCCAAGGGCCCTGGGGCACTGAAGCTTTCTTT.

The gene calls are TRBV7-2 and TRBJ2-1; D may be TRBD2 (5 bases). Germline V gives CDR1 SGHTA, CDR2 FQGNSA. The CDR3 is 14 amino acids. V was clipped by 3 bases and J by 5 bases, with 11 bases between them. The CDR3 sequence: CASSFGRRNNEQFF. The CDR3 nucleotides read TGTGCCAGCAGCTTCGGACGGAGGAACAATGAGCAGTTCTTC.

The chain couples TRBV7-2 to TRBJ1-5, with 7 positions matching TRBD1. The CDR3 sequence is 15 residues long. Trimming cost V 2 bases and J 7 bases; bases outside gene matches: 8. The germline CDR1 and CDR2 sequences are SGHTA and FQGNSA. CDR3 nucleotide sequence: TGTGCCAGCAGCTTATACGGGACAGCAGAACAGCCCCAGCATTTT. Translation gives CASSLYGTAEQPQHF.

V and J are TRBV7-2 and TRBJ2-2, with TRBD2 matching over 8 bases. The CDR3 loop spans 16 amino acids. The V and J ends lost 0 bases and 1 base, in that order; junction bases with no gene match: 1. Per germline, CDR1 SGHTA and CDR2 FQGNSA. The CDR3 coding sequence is TGTGCCAGCAGCTTAGCGGGACTAGTGAACACCGGGGAGCTGTTTTTT. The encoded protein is CASSLAGLVNTGELFF.

The CDR3 reads CASSSPGAGEISYNEQFF. The CDR3 bases are TGTGCCAGCAGTTCCCCTGGGGCGGGAGAGATTTCCTACAATGAGCAGTTCTTC. The rearrangement uses TRBV28 and TRBJ2-1, with 7 bases lining up with TRBD2. Germline V gene data show CDR1 as MDHEN and CDR2 as SYDVKM. J gave up 1 base and V 4 bases, and 13 bases lay outside the gene matches. This CDR3 contains 18 residues.

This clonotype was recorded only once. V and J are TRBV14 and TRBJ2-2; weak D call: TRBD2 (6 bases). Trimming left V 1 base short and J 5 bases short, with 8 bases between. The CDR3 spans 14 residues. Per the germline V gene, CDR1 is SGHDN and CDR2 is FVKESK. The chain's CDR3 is CASSQAAGTGELFF. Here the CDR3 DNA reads TGTGCCAGCAGCCAAGCTGCGGGAACCGGGGAGCTGTTTTTT.

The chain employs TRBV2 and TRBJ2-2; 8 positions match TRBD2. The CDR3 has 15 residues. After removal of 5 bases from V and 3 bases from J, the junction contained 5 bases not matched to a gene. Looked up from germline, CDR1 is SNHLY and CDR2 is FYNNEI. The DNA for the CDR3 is TGTGCCAGCAGTTCCTCCGGGAGGGACACCGGGGAGCTGTTTTTT. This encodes CASSSSGRDTGELFF.

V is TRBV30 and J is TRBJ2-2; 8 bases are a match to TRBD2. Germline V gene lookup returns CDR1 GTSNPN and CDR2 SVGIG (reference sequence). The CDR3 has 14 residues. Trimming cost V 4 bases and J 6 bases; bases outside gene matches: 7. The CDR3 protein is CAWKSGSKSGELFF. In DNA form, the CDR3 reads TGTGCCTGGAAGAGCGGGAGTAAATCCGGGGAGCTGTTTTTT.

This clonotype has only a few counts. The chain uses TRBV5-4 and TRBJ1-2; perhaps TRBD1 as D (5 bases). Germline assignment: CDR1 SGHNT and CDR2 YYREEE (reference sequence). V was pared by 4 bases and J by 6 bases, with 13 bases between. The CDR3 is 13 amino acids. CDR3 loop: CASSPPGRNGYTF. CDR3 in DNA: TGTGCCAGCAGCCCACCGGGGCGGAATGGCTACACCTTC.

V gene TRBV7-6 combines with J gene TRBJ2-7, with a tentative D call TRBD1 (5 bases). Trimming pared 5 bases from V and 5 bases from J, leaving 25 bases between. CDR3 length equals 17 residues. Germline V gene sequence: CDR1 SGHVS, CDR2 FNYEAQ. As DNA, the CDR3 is TGTGCCAGCAGCCCAAGCCTGAGAAGCCCAGGGATCAACGAGCAGTACTTC. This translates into CASSPSLRSPGINEQYF.

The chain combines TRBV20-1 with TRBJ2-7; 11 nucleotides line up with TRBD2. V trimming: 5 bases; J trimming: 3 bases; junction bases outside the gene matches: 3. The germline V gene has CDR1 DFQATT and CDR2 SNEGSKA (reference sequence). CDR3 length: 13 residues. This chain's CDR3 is CSALGTSGYEQYF. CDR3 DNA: TGCAGTGCTCTGGGGACTAGCGGCTACGAGCAGTACTTC.

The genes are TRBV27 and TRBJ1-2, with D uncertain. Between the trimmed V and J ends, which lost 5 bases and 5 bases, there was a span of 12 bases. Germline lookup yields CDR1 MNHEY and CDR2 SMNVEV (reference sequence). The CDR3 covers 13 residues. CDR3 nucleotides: TGTGCCAGCAGTACGTCTGGAGGGTATGGCTACACCTTC. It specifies CASSTSGGYGYTF.